This TCR beta chain derives from a study of T cells in Graves' hyperthyroidism and ophthalmopathy. The V and J ends lost 3 bases and 6 bases respectively, with 13 bases between them. The CDR3 extends over 14 amino acids. TCR beta CDR3 regions were amplified from RNA transcripts. A set of HTBI primers served as the primers for a first-round RT-PCR of the TCR CDR3. TCRdb analysed the multiplex PCR reads with MiXCR anew, one entry per CDR3 protein. The table shows 410,000 or so distinct CDR3 sequences, with roughly 14% occurring only once. This clonotype was seen at least ten times. The sample taken for sequencing was blood. V is TRBV12-3 or TRBV12-4 and J is TRBJ2-3; weak D call: TRBD1 (5 bases). The source of this sequence is a man between 18 and 35 years old with Graves' ophthalmopathy. The CDR3 is CASSFFQGPDTQYF. Written as DNA, the CDR3 is TGTGCCAGCAGTTTCTTCCAGGGCCCCGATACGCAGTATTTT.